The present entry profiles one TCR beta chain with its context. Germline V gives CDR1 SGHAT, CDR2 FQDESV (reference sequence). V trimming: 4 bases; J trimming: 2 bases; junction bases outside the gene matches: 13. The CDR3 consists of 17 residues. Using unique molecular identifiers, the investigators prepared the TCRbeta library. MiXCR was run by TCRdb on the PCR reads, yielding one entry per CDR3 protein. The table shows hundreds of thousands of distinct CDR3 sequences, with roughly 15% occurring only once. The data belong to a study of T-cell reconstitution after alpha-beta-depleted transplantation in children.

V and J are TRBV11-1 and TRBJ1-1; 7 bases are a match to TRBD1. The origin of this receptor is a human donor who donated a stem cell graft to a child with acute myeloid leukemia. The sample in question was PBMCs from the stem cell graft donor, obtained from the stem cell graft. The CDR3 loop reads CASSSPGQQKLNTEAFF. The DNA of the CDR3 is TGTGCCAGCAGCTCACCGGGACAGCAGAAACTCAACACTGAAGCTTTCTTT.